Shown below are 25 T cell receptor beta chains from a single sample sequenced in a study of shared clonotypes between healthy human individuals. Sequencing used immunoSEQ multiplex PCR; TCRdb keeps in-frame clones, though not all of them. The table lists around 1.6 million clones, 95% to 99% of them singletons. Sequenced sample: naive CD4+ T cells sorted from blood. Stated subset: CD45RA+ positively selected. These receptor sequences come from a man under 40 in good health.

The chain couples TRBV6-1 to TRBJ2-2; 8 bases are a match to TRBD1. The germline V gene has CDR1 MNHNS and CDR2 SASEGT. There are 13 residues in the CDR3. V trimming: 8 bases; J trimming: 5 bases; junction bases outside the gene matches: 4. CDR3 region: CASGRGLTGELFF. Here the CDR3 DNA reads TGTGCCAGCGGCAGGGGGCTGACCGGGGAGCTGTTTTTT.

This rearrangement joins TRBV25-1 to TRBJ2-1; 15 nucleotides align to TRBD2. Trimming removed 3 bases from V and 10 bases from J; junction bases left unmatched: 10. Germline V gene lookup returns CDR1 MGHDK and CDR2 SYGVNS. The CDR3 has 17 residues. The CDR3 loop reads CASSDAVPGLAGGEQFF. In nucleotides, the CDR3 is TGTGCCAGCAGTGACGCAGTCCCGGGACTAGCGGGAGGCGAGCAGTTCTTC.

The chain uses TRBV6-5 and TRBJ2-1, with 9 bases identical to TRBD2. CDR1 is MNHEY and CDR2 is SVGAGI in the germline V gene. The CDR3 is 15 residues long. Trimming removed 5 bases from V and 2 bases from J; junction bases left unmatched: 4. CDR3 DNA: TGTGCCAGCAGTCTAAGCGGGAGGCCCTACAATGAGCAGTTCTTC. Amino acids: CASSLSGRPYNEQFF.

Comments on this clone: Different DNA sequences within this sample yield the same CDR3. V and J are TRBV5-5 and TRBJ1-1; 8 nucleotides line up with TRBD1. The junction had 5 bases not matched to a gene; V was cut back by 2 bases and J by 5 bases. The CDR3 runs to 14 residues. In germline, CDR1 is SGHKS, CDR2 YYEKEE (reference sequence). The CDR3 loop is CASSFQGANTEAFF. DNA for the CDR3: TGTGCCAGCAGCTTCCAGGGGGCGAATACTGAAGCTTTCTTT. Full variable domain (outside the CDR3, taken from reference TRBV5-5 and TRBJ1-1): DAGVTQSPTHLIKTRGQQVTLRCSPISGHKSVSWYQQVLGQGPQFIFQYYEKEERGRGNFPDRFSARQFPNYSSELNVNALLLGDSALYLCASSFQGANTEAFFGQGTRLTVV.

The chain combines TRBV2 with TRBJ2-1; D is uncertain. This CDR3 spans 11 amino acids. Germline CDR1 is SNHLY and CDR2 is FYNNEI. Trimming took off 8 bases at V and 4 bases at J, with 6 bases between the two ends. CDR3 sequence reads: CASEKYNEQFF. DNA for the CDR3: TGTGCCAGCGAGAAATACAATGAGCAGTTCTTC.

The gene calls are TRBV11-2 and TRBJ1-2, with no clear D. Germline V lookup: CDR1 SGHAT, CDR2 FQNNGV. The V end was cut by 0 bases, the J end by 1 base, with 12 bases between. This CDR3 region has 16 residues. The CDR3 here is CASSLEERRNNYGYTF. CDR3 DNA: TGTGCCAGCAGCTTAGAGGAGAGGCGGAATAACTATGGCTACACCTTC.

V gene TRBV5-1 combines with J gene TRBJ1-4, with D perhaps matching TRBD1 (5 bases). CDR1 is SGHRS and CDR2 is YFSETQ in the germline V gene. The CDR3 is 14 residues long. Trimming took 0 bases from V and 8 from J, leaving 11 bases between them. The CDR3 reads CASSLGKGYEKLFF. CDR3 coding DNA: TGCGCCAGCAGCTTGGGAAAGGGGTACGAAAAACTGTTTTTT.

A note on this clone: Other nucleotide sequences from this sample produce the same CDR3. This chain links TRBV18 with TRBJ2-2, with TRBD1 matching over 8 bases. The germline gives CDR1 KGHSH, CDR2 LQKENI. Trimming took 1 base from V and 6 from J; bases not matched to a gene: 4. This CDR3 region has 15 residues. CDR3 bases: TGTGCCAGCTCACCACTAGGACAGGGTGCCGGGGAGCTGTTTTTT. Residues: CASSPLGQGAGELFF. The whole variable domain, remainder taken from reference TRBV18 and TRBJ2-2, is NAGVMQNPRHLVRRRGQEARLRCSPMKGHSHVYWYRQLPEEGLKFMVYLQKENIIDESGMPKERFSAEFPKEGPSILRIQQVVRGDSAAYFCASSPLGQGAGELFFGEGSRLTVL.

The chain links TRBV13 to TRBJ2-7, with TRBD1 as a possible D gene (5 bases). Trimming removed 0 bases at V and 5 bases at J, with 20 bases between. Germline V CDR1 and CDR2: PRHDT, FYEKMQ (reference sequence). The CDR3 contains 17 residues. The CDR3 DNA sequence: TGTGCCAGCAGCTTAGGAAGATGGGGCAGGGCGTCGGACGAGCAGTACTTC. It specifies CASSLGRWGRASDEQYF.

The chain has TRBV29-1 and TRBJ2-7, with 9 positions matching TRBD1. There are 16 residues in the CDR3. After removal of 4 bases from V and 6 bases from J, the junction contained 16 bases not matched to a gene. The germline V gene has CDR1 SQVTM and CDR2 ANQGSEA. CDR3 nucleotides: TGCAGCGTTGTCACTGACAGGGGGAGAATGAGAGGCGAGCAGTACTTC. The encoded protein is CSVVTDRGRMRGEQYF.

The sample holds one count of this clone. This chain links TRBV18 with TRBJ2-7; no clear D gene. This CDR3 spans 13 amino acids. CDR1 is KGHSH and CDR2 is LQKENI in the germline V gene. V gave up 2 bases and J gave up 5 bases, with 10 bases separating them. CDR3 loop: CASSPLGFDEQYF. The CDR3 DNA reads TGTGCCAGCTCACCATTGGGTTTCGACGAGCAGTACTTC.

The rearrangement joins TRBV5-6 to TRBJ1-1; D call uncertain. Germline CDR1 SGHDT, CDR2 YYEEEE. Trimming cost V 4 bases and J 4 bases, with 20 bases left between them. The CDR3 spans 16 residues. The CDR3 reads CASSPHTGRSGTEAFF. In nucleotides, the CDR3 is TGTGCCAGCAGCCCGCATACGGGTCGGTCGGGCACTGAAGCTTTCTTT.

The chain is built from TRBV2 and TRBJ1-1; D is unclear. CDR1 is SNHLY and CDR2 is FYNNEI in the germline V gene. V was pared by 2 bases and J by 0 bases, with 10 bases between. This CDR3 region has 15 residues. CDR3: CASSEPPTMNTEAFF. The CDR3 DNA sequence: TGTGCCAGCAGTGAACCCCCAACAATGAACACTGAAGCTTTCTTT.

CDR3 sequence (DNA): TGTGCCAGCAAGCTTACCCAGAGGAACACTGAAGCTTTCTTT. Its protein product is CASKLTQRNTEAFF. The rearrangement links TRBV28 to TRBJ1-1; D unresolved. V shed 7 bases and J shed 1 base, with 13 bases lying between them. Looked up from germline, CDR1 is MDHEN and CDR2 is SYDVKM. The CDR3 covers 14 residues. The whole variable domain, filled in from reference TRBV28 and TRBJ1-1, reads DVKVTQSSRYLVKRTGEKVFLECVQDMDHENMFWYRQDPGLGLRLIYFSYDVKMKEKGDIPEGYSVSREKKERFSLILESASTNQTSMYLCASKLTQRNTEAFFGQGTRLTVV.

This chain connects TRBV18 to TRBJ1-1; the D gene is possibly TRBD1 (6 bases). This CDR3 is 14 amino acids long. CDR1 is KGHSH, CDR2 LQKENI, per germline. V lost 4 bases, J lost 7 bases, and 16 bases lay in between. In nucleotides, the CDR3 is TGTGCCAGCTCACTCGCAGGGGTGGTAATTGAAGCTTTCTTT. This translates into CASSLAGVVIEAFF.

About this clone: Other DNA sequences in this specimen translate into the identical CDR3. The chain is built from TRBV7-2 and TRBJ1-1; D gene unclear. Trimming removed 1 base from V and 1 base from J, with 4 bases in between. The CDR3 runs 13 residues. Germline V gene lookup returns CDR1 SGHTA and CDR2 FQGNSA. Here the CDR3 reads CASSLGRNTEAFF. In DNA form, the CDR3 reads TGTGCCAGCAGCTTAGGGAGGAACACTGAAGCTTTCTTT.

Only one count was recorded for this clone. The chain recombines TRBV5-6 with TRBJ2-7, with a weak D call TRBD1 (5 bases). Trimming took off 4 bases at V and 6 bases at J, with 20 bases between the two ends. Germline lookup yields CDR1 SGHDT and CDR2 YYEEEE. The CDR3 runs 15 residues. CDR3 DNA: TGTGCCAGCAGCCAGCCCCCAGGGCGGCGAATCGAGCAGTACTTC. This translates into CASSQPPGRRIEQYF.

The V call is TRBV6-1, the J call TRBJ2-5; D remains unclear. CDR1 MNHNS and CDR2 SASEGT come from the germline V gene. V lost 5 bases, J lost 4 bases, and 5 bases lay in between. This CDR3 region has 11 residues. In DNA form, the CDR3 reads TGTGCCAGCAGTCCCGTAGAGACCCAGTACTTC. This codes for CASSPVETQYF.

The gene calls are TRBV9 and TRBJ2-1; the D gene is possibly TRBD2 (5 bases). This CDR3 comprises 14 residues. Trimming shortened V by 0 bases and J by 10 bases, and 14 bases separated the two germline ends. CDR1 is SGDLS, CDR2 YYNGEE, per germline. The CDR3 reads CASSVVIGAAEQFF. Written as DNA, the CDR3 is TGTGCCAGCAGCGTAGTAATAGGAGCGGCCGAGCAGTTCTTC. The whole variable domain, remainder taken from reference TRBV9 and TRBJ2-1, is DSGVTQTPKHLITATGQRVTLRCSPRSGDLSVYWYQQSLDQGLQFLIQYYNGEERAKGNILERFSAQQFPDLHSELNLSSLELGDSALYFCASSVVIGAAEQFFGPGTRLTVL.

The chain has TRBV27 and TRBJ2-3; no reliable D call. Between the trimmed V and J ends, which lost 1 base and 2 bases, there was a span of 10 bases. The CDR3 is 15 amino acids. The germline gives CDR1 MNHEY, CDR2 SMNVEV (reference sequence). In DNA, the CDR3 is TGTGCCAGCAGTTTATATGCCGGAAACACAGATACGCAGTATTTT. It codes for CASSLYAGNTDTQYF.

CDR3 sequence: CASSEKQTLIYEQYF. In nucleotides, the CDR3 is TGTGCCAGCAGTGAGAAGCAGACACTGATCTACGAGCAGTACTTC. The chain recombines TRBV2 with TRBJ2-7, with no clear D. This CDR3 is built from 15 residues. V gave up 3 bases and J gave up 3 bases, with 15 bases separating them. Looked up from germline, CDR1 is SNHLY and CDR2 is FYNNEI.

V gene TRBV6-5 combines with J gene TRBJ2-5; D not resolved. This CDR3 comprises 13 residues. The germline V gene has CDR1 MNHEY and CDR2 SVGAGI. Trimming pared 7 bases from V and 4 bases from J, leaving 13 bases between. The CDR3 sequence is CASTWGRSETQYF. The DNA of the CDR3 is TGTGCCAGCACGTGGGGAAGGTCAGAGACCCAGTACTTC.

The CDR3 region is CASSEPGAMYEQYF. In DNA form, the CDR3 reads TGCGCCAGCAGTGAGCCGGGGGCTATGTACGAGCAGTACTTC. The J gene is TRBJ2-7, the V gene TRBV10-2; D tentatively fits TRBD1 or TRBD2 (6 bases each). Germline V gene data show CDR1 as WSHSY and CDR2 as SAAADI. V lost 2 bases, J lost 4 bases, and 12 bases lay in between. The CDR3 length is 14 residues.

DNA for the CDR3: TGTGCCAGCAGCTCATTAATAGGGACAGGTGGAAACACCATATATTTT. This codes for CASSSLIGTGGNTIYF. V usage is TRBV7-2 and J usage is TRBJ1-3; TRBD1 agrees at 8 bases. Trimming took 4 bases from V and 3 from J; bases not matched to a gene: 8. Germline CDR1 and CDR2: SGHTA and FQGNSA. CDR3 size: 16 residues.

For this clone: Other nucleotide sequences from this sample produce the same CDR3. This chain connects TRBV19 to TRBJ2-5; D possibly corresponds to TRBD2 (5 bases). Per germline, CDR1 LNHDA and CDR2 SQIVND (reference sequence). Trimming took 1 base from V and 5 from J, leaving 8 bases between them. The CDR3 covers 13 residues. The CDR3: CASSIAGGETQYF. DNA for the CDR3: TGTGCCAGTAGTATAGCGGGCGGGGAGACCCAGTACTTC.